The 24 T cell receptor beta chains below come from one sample, sequenced in a study of blood T cell repertoires in COVID-19. Sequencing was performed with immunoSEQ multiplex PCR; in TCRdb, only in-frame clones are kept and a portion is missing. The sample records fewer than 250,000 clones, more than 75% being singletons. What was sequenced was PBMCs or T cells enriched from blood (not recorded which). The receptors shown here come from a woman aged 45 to 65 with acute COVID-19.

The chain uses TRBV7-2 and TRBJ1-2; 8 positions match TRBD1. CDR1 and CDR2 (germline): SGHTA, FQGNSA. The CDR3 loop spans 17 amino acids. The junction had 17 bases not matched to a gene; V was cut back by 5 bases and J by 6 bases. The CDR3 region is CASSDLRPLQGAHGYTF. CDR3 DNA sequence: TGTGCCAGCAGCGATCTCCGGCCCTTGCAGGGGGCTCATGGCTACACCTTC.

The chain combines TRBV18 with TRBJ2-7; 11 bases agree with TRBD2. The V gene end was trimmed by 3 bases and the J gene end by 5 bases; junction bases not matched to a gene: 12. The CDR3 has 17 residues. Germline values: CDR1 KGHSH, CDR2 LQKENI. Here the CDR3 reads CASSPRGSGGAIDEQYV. The DNA of the CDR3 is TGTGCCAGCTCACCTCGGGGTAGCGGGGGGGCAATCGACGAGCAGTACGTC.

V and J are TRBV9 and TRBJ2-3; D remains unclear. Germline CDR1 SGDLS, CDR2 YYNGEE. The CDR3 has 14 amino acids. Trimming left V 4 bases short and J 5 bases short, with 14 bases between. CDR3: CASSREVSRDTQYF. CDR3 DNA: TGTGCCAGCAGCCGCGAGGTGAGCCGAGATACGCAGTATTTT.

The genes are TRBV6-2 or TRBV6-3 and TRBJ1-4; a weak D match, TRBD1 (5 bases). Trimming removed 2 bases at V and 7 bases at J, with 17 bases between. CDR1 is MNHEY, CDR2 SVGEGT, per germline. This CDR3 comprises 16 residues. DNA for the CDR3: TGTGCCAGCAGTTACACAACCGGGACTTCCCGTGAAAAACTGTTTTTT. This encodes CASSYTTGTSREKLFF.

The chain recombines TRBV5-4 with TRBJ2-7; 8 nucleotides match TRBD1. CDR3 size: 14 residues. The germline gives CDR1 SGHNT, CDR2 YYREEE (reference sequence). The CDR3 region has the DNA TGTGCCAGCACCTTGGATCGGACAGGGACGGAGCAGTACGTC. Encoded protein: CASTLDRTGTEQYV.

The chain links TRBV5-1 to TRBJ1-1; TRBD1 might be the D (5 bases). The germline V gene encodes CDR1 SGHRS and CDR2 YFSETQ. V was cut by 2 bases and J by 0 bases, with 8 bases left in between. This CDR3 is 14 amino acids long. CDR3 sequence reads: CASSFSGLNTEAFF. DNA for the CDR3: TGCGCCAGCAGCTTTTCAGGGCTGAACACTGAAGCTTTCTTT.

This chain connects TRBV5-1 to TRBJ1-3, with TRBD1 as a possible D gene (6 bases). CDR1 is SGHRS, CDR2 YFSETQ, per germline. This CDR3 has 16 residues. The ends were cut back, 0 bases at V and 4 bases at J, with 14 bases in the middle. The CDR3 nucleotides are TGCGCCAGCAGCTTGGCCCAGGGGTATTCAGGAAACACCATATATTTT. Translated: CASSLAQGYSGNTIYF.

This chain joins TRBV28 and TRBJ2-5, with 11 bases lining up with TRBD2. CDR3 length equals 14 residues. Germline V CDR1 and CDR2: MDHEN, SYDVKM. V lost 5 bases and J lost 4; bases outside the gene matches: 3. The CDR3, as DNA: TGTGCCAGCAGTCCGACTAGCGGGGTAGAGACCCAGTACTTC. This gives the protein CASSPTSGVETQYF.

This clone has only a few counts. The chain links TRBV4-1 to TRBJ1-2; no reliable D call. The CDR3 length is 15 residues. Germline values: CDR1 MGHRA, CDR2 YSYEKL. V lost 0 bases and J 4 bases, leaving 12 bases between the germline ends. CDR3 residues: CASSQEVIETYGYTF. CDR3 bases: TGCGCCAGCAGCCAAGAGGTTATAGAAACCTATGGCTACACCTTC.

The V call is TRBV12-3 or TRBV12-4, the J call TRBJ1-4; D is uncertain. V dropped 6 bases and J dropped 8 bases, with 13 bases sitting between them. This CDR3 region has 13 residues. Here the CDR3 reads CASSDLAEEKLFF. The CDR3 DNA sequence: TGTGCCAGCAGCGACTTGGCGGAAGAAAAACTGTTTTTT.

The chain has TRBV7-9 and TRBJ2-5; 13 bases align to TRBD2. The CDR3 has 18 amino acids. V dropped 3 bases and J dropped 3; count of bases not matched to a gene: 10. Germline CDR1 SEHNR, CDR2 FQNEAQ (reference sequence). The CDR3 nucleotides read TGTGCCAGCAGCTTCCCTGGGACTAGCGGGGTTTTCAAAGAGACCCAGTACTTC. Translation gives CASSFPGTSGVFKETQYF.

This rearrangement joins TRBV5-1 to TRBJ2-1, with TRBD1 matching over 10 bases. This CDR3 region has 19 residues. The germline V gene encodes CDR1 SGHRS and CDR2 YFSETQ. V was clipped by 5 bases and J by 0 bases; unmatched bases: 14. The CDR3 spells CASRRGLGQGIGSYNEQFF. Written as DNA, the CDR3 is TGCGCCAGCAGGCGGGGACTGGGACAGGGGATAGGCTCCTACAATGAGCAGTTCTTC.

This chain links TRBV28 with TRBJ1-5; 8 positions match TRBD1. V shed 6 bases, J shed 5 bases, and the junction held 6 bases outside the gene matches. The CDR3 loop spans 14 amino acids. Germline CDR1 MDHEN, CDR2 SYDVKM. CDR3: CASRYRTGYQPQHF. CDR3 coding DNA: TGTGCCAGCAGGTATCGGACAGGGTATCAGCCCCAGCATTTT.

The rearrangement uses TRBV5-6 and TRBJ2-3, with 10 positions matching TRBD2. This CDR3 is built from 16 residues. J was trimmed by 6 bases and V by 0 bases; bases with no gene match: 7. CDR1 SGHDT and CDR2 YYEEEE come from the germline V gene. CDR3 in amino acids: CASSLELAGLRDTQYF. The CDR3 nucleotides read TGTGCCAGCAGCTTGGAACTAGCGGGGCTGAGGGATACGCAGTATTTT.

The chain is built from TRBV7-9 and TRBJ1-4; TRBD1 agrees at 8 bases. Germline CDR1 is SEHNR and CDR2 is FQNEAQ (reference sequence). The CDR3 loop spans 16 amino acids. The V segment lost 1 base and the J segment 3 bases; nucleotides outside the gene matches: 4. The CDR3 nucleotides read TGTGCCAGCAGCTTAGTGAGACAGGGGTCTAATGAAAAACTGTTTTTT. This encodes CASSLVRQGSNEKLFF.

V and J are TRBV4-1 and TRBJ1-5, with D tentatively TRBD1 (5 bases). V lost 2 bases to trimming and J lost 7 bases, with 18 bases between them. There are 16 residues in the CDR3. In germline, CDR1 is MGHRA, CDR2 YSYEKL. DNA for the CDR3: TGCGCCAGCAGCCAATTCGACGGACAAAGTGGACAGCCCCAGCATTTT. Encoded protein: CASSQFDGQSGQPQHF.

The V call is TRBV27, the J call TRBJ2-1, with 11 bases aligning to TRBD1. This CDR3 spans 15 amino acids. Germline loops: CDR1 MNHEY, CDR2 SMNVEV (reference sequence). V dropped 5 bases and J dropped 9; count of bases not matched to a gene: 9. Written as DNA, the CDR3 is TGTGCCAGCAGTGAAAGCCGGGACAGGGGGTTTGAGCAGTTCTTC. Residues: CASSESRDRGFEQFF.

The V and J genes are TRBV19 and TRBJ1-6; D perhaps matches TRBD1 (6 bases). The germline V gene has CDR1 LNHDA and CDR2 SQIVND (reference sequence). Trimming cost V 4 bases and J 7 bases, with 17 bases left between them. The CDR3 sequence is 16 residues long. As DNA, the CDR3 is TGTGCCAGTAGTACCCTCTCACAGGGCACGAATTCACCCCTCCACTTT. It is translated as CASSTLSQGTNSPLHF.

The CDR3 DNA reads TGTGCCAGCAGCTGGACGGACAGGAGGGGTGGAGGCTACACCTTC. Residues: CASSWTDRRGGGYTF. The chain combines TRBV5-6 with TRBJ1-2, with TRBD1 identical over 7 bases. Trimming took 3 bases from V and 8 from J; bases not matched to a gene: 13. CDR3 length: 15 residues. The germline CDR1 and CDR2 sequences are SGHDT and YYEEEE.

The gene calls are TRBV12-1 and TRBJ1-2; the DNA was not compared with TRBD1, the D call given in the table. TRBV12-1 represents a pseudogene. The CDR3 extends over 12 amino acids. The CDR3 region has the DNA TGTGCCAGCAGCTTGCCGGACAGGGGCTACACCTTC. This gives the protein CASSLPDRGYTF.

About this clone: Germline is not matched at one junction end, which may reflect a read error. The chain employs TRBV14 and TRBJ2-1; D is perhaps TRBD1 (6 bases). The CDR3 contains 14 residues. Germline values: CDR1 SGHDN, CDR2 FVKESK. For the CDR3, the DNA is TGTGCCAGCAGCCAAGGGGGACAATCGATTGTAGGGGTCTTC. Translating gives CASSQGGQSIVGVF.

The gene calls are TRBV4-2 and TRBJ1-5; 9 positions agree with TRBD1. Trimming took 0 bases from V and 3 from J; bases not matched to a gene: 6. Germline V lookup: CDR1 LGHNA, CDR2 YNFKEQ. The CDR3 is made up of 17 amino acids. In DNA form, the CDR3 reads TGTGCCAGCAGCCAAGAGAGGACAGGGGTGGCCAATCAGCCCCAGCATTTT. Its protein product is CASSQERTGVANQPQHF.

V is TRBV19 and J is TRBJ1-1; 7 nucleotides match TRBD1. Germline trimming cut 6 bases from V and 0 bases from J; bases unmatched to any gene: 7. The CDR3 sequence is 15 residues long. Germline V gene data show CDR1 as LNHDA and CDR2 as SQIVND (reference sequence). The CDR3 coding sequence is TGTGCCAGTAGAGGAACAGGGGCGATGAACACTGAAGCTTTCTTT. It yields the protein CASRGTGAMNTEAFF.

V and J are TRBV18 and TRBJ2-1; 11 bases are shared with TRBD2. CDR1 is KGHSH and CDR2 is LQKENI in the germline V gene. The V segment lost 3 bases and the J segment 4 bases; nucleotides outside the gene matches: 5. The CDR3 sequence is 16 residues long. For the CDR3, the DNA is TGTGCCAGCTCACCTCTCGGGACTAGCGGATACAATGAGCAGTTCTTC. It is translated as CASSPLGTSGYNEQFF.